This T cell receptor beta chain was retrieved from a study of blood T cell repertoires in COVID-19. Overall study context: Some COVID-19 samples were acute and others convalescent; all came from the United States, Italy and Spain. The cDNA or gDNA used as material had been derived from T cells, B-cell-depleted T cells, or PBMCs.

During active infection, Seattle patients enrolled and were then monitored through disease. Original processing notes: Scientists estimated how many nucleated cells there were by amplifying reference gene primers. Sequencing was performed with immunoSEQ multiplex PCR; in TCRdb, only in-frame clones are kept and a portion is missing. V and J calls and clone size are as listed in that table; D and trimming were resolved from the DNA. The sample lists hundreds of thousands of clones, about 88% occurring once. V lost 0 bases and J lost 8; bases outside the gene matches: 4. This CDR3 contains 14 residues. The germline V gene encodes CDR1 SGHRS and CDR2 YFSETQ.

Sequenced material: peripheral blood. V gene TRBV5-1 combines with J gene TRBJ1-2, with 10 bases matching TRBD1. This clonotype originated in a woman in her 70s with COVID-19, enrolled during active disease. CDR3 DNA: TGCGCCAGCAGCTTGGTGGGACAGGGGACAGGCTACACCTTC. This gives the protein CASSLVGQGTGYTF.